This TCR beta chain was documented in a study of T cell responses to AZD1222 COVID-19 vaccine. Whole-study context: It was second doses at about 4 or about 12 weeks that were pooled.

For this clone: Antigen: not known.

Assay: immunoSEQ multiplex PCR; the TCRdb copy retains only in-frame clones and omits some. The data show about 180,000 clones, 88% seen once. With 2 bases removed from V and 5 bases from J, the gap between germline ends came to 21 bases. The CDR3 length is 17 residues. Germline lookup yields CDR1 SEHNR and CDR2 FQNEAQ (reference sequence). Study-level findings and limits: In a largely white British group with more females than males, clonal diversity was possibly underestimated. Nearly half of spike-specific TCRs reportedly target variant regions that are unmutated in the B.1.351 and B.1.1.7 variants. Increases in Spike-specific TCR breadth and depth were seen after two AZD1222 doses.

Sample: peripheral blood, taken on day 0 of AZD1222 vaccination. The V and J genes are TRBV7-9 and TRBJ1-2; D remains unclear. The sequence came from an adult in good health. DNA for the CDR3: TGTGCCAGCAGCTTATTACCAAAAACAAGGAGGGCGTATGGCTACACCTTC. Protein sequence: CASSLLPKTRRAYGYTF.